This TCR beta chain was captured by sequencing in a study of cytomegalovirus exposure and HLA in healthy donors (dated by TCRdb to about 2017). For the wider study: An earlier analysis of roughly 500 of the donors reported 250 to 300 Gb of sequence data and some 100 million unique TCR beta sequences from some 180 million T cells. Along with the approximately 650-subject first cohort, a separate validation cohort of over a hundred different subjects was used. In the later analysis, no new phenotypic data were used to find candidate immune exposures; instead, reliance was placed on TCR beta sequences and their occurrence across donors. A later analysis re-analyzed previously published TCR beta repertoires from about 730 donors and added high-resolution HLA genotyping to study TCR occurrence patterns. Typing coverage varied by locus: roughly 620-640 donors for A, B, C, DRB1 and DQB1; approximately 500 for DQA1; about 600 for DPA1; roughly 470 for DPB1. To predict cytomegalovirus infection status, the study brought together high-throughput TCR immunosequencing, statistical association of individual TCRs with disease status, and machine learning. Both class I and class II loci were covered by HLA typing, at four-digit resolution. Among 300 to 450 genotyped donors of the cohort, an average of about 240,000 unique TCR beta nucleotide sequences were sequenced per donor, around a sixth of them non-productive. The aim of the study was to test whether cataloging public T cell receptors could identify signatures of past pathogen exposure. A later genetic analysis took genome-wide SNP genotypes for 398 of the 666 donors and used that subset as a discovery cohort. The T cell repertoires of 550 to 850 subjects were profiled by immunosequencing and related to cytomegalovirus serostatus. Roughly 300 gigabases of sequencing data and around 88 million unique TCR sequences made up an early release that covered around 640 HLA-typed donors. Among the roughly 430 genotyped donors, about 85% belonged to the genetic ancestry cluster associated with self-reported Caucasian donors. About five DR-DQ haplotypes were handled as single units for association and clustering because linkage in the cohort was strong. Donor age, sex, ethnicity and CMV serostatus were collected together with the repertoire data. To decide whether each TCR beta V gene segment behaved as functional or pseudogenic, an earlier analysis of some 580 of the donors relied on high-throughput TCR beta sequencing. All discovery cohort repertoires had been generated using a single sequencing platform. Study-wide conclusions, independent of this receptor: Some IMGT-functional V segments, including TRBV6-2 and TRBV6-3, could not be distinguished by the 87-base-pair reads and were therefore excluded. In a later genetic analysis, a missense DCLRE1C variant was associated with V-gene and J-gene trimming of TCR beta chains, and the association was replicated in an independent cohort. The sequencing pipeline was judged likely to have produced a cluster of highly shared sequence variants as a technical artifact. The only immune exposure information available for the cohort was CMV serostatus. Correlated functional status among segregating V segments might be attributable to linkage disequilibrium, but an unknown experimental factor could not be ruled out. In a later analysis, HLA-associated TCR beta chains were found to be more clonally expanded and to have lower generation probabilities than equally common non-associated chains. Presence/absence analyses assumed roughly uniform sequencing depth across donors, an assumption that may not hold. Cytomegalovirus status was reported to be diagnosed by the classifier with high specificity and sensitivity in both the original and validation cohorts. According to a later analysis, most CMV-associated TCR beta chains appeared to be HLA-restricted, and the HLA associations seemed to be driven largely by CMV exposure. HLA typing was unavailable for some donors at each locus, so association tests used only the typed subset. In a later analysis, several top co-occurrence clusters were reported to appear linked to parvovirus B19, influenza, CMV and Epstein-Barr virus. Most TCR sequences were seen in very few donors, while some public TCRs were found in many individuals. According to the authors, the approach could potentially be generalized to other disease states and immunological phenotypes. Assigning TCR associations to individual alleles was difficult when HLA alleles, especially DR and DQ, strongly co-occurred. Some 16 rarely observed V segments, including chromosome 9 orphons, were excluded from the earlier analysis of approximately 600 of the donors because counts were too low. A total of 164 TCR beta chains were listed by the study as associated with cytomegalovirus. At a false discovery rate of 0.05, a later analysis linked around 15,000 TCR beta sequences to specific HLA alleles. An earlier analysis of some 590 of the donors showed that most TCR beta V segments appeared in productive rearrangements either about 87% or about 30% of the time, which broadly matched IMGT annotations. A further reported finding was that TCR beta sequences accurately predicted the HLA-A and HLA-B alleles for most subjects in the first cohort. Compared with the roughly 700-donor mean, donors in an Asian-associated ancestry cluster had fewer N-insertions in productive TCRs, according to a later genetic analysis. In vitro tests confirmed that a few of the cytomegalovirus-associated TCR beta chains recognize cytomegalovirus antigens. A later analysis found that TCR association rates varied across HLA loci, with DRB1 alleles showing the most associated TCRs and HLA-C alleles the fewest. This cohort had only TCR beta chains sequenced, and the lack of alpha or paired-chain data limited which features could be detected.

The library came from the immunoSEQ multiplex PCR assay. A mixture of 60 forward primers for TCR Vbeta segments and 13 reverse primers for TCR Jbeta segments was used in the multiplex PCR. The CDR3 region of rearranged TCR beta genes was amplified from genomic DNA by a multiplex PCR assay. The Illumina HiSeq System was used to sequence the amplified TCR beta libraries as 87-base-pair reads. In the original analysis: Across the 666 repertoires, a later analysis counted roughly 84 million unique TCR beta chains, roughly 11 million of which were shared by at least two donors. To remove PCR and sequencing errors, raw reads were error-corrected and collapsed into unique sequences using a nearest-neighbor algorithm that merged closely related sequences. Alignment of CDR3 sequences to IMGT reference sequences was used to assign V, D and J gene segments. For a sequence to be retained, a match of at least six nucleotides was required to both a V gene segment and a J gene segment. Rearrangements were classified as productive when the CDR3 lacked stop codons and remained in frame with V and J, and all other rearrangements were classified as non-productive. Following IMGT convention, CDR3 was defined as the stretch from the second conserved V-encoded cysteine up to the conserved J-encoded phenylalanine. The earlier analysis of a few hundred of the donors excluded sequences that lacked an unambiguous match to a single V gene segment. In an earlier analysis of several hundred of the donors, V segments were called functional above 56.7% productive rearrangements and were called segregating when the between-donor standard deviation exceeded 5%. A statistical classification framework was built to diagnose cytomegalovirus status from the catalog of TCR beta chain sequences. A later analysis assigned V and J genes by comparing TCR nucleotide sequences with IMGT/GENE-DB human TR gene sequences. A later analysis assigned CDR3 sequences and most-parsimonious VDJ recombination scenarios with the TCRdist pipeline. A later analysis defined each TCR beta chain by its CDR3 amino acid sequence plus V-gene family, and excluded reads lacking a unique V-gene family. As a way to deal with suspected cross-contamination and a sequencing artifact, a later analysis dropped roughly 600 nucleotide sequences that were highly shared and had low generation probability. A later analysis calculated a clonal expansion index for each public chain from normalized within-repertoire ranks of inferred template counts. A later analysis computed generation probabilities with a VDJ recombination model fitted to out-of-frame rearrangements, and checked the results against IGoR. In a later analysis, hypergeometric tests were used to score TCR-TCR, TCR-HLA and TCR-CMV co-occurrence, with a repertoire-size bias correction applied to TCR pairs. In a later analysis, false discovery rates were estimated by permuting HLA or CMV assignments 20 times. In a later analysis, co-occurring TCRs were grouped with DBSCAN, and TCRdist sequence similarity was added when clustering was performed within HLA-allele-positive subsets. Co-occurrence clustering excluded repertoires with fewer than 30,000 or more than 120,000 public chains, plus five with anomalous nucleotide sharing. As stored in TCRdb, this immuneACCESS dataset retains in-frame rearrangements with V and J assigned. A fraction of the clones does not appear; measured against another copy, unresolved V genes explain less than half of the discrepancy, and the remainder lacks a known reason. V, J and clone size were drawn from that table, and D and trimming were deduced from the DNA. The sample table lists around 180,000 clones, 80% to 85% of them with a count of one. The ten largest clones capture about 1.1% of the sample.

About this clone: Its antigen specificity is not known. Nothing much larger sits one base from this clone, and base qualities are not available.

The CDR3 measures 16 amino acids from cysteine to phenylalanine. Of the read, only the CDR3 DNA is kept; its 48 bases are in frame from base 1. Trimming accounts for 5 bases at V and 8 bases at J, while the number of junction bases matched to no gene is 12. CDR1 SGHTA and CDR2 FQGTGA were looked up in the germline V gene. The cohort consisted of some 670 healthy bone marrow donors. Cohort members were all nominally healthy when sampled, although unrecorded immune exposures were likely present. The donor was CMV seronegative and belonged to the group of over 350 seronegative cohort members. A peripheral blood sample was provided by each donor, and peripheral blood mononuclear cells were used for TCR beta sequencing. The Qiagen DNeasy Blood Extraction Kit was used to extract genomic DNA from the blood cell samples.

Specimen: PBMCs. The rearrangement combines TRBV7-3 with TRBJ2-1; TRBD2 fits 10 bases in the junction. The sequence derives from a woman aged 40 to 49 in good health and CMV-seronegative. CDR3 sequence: CASSGQGLASYDEQFF. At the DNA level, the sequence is TGTGCCAGCAGCGGACAGGGACTAGCGAGTTACGATGAGCAGTTCTTC.